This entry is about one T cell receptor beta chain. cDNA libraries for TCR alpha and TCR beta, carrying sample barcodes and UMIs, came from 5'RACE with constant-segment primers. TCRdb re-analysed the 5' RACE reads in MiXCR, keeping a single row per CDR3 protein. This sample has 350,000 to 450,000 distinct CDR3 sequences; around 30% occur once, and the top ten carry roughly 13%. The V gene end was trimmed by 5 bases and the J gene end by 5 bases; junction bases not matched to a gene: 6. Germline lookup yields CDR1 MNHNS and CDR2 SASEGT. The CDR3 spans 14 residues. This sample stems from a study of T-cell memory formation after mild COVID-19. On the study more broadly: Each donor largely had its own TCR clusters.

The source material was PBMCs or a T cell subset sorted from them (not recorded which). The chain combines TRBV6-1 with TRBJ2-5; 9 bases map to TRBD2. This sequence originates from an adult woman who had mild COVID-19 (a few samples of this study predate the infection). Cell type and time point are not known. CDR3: CASSSAGGPETQYF. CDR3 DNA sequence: TGTGCCAGCAGTTCTGCGGGGGGGCCTGAGACCCAGTACTTC.